This T cell receptor (beta chain) comes out of a study of T cells in AML relapse after transplant (dated by TCRdb to between 2017 and 2020). At the level of the whole study: This retrospective study examined inhibitory receptor expression and TCR repertoires of bone marrow T cells in patients who received allogeneic HSCT for myeloid malignancy. TCR sequencing of unsorted bone marrow was performed for three healthy donors, three patients in long-term complete remission and three patients relapsing after HSCT.

Library preparation employed PCR. A modified RACE PCR protocol, not multiplex PCR, was used to amplify TCR alpha and beta chains from RNA. Libraries were sequenced on an Illumina MiSeq, and raw reads were demultiplexed by sample-specific barcode combinations. The original methods were these. MiXCR software was used to identify TCR clonotypes from the sequencing reads. The public reads were reprocessed in TCRdb via fastp at Q25 and MiXCR, keeping in-frame beta chains. Each entry is one CDR3 protein sequence, shown with its most common DNA and genes. The V and J calls come from TCRdb's annotation, not from the publication. Within this sample are about 1,000 distinct CDR3 sequences, with roughly 20% of them counted one time only. The ten top clones hold 6.6% of the sample. What the study reported, not specific to this receptor: Bone marrow repertoires were skewed in transplanted patients whatever the outcome, with the top 10 alpha clonotypes reaching less than 35% in remission and 38% to 50% in relapse compared with roughly 23% in healthy donors. Very few samples underpinned the TCR repertoire comparisons, and for unsorted bone marrow each group had only a few individuals.

This clonotype is large (0.1 to 1%) in terms of sample share. Its antigen is currently not known. No qualities accompany the bases; no much larger clone lies one base away. CDR1 and CDR2 (KGHSH, LQKENI) derive from the germline V gene. Including the terminal cysteine and phenylalanine, the CDR3 comprises 15 residues. The only DNA kept is the CDR3, 45 bases in frame from the first base. V is shortened by 0 bases, J by 5 bases, and the region joining them spans 11 bases. Bone marrow from healthy donors served as the control group for patient comparisons. The TCR originated in a human donor in good health. The specimen was bone marrow. The chain is encoded by TRBV18 joined to TRBJ2-1, with the D gene not confidently named. Here the CDR3 is given as CASSPPSPNHNEQFF. The sequenced DNA: TGTGCCAGCTCACCACCCTCCCCGAATCACAATGAGCAGTTCTTC.